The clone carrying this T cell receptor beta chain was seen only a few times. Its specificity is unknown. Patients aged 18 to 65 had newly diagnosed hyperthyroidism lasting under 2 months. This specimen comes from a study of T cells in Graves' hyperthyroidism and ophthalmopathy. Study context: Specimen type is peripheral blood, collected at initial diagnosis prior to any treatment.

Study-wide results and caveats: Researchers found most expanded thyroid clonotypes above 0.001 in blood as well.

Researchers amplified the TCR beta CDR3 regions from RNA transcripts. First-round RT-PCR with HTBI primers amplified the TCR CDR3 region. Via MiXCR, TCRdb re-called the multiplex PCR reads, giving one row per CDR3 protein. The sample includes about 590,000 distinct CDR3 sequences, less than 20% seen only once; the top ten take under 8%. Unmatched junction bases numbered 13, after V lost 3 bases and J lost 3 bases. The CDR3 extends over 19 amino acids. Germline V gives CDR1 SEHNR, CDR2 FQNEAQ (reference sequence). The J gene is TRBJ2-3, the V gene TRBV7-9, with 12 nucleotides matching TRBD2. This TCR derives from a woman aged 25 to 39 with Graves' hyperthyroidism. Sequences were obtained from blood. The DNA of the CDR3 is TGTGCCAGCAGCTTTAAGGGACGACTAGCGGGAGTTTTAACAGATACGCAGTATTTT. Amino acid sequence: CASSFKGRLAGVLTDTQYF.